Below, 24 T cell receptor beta chains from the same sample are listed, as sequenced in a study of shared clonotypes between healthy human individuals. CD45RO negativity and positive selection for CCR7 defined naive CD8 cells, a population that excluded terminally differentiated effector memory CD45RA+ cells. Sequencing used immunoSEQ multiplex PCR; TCRdb keeps in-frame clones, though not all of them. The data show about 2.1 million clones, about 94% seen once. The specimen sequenced was naive CD8+ T cells from PBMCs. The receptors originated from a man between 18 and 29 years old in good health. Some clones in this sample may be carry-over from other donors' samples.

Worth noting for this clone: Other DNA sequences within the sample encode an identical CDR3. J is TRBJ2-7 and V is TRBV30, with 7 bases identical to TRBD1. The CDR3 has 13 residues. J was trimmed by 3 bases and V by 0 bases; bases with no gene match: 2. Germline V gene data show CDR1 as GTSNPN and CDR2 as SVGIG (reference sequence). The DNA of the CDR3 is TGTGCCTGGAGTGTGGCAGGGGGCTACGAGCAGTACTTC. Translating it yields CAWSVAGGYEQYF.

The V and J genes are TRBV5-5 and TRBJ2-3; D perhaps matches TRBD2 (5 bases). The CDR3 length is 13 residues. V was cut by 1 base and J by 8 bases, with 11 bases left in between. Germline loops: CDR1 SGHKS, CDR2 YYEKEE (reference sequence). The CDR3 nucleotides read TGTGCCAGCAGCTTGACGGGATCGGGTACGCAGTATTTT. Its protein is CASSLTGSGTQYF.

V is TRBV5-4 and J is TRBJ1-4, with D possibly TRBD1 on 5 matching bases. The CDR3 extends over 12 amino acids. Deletions cut 10 bases from V and 7 bases from J, with 14 bases between. Germline V CDR1 and CDR2: SGHNT, YYREEE (reference sequence). For the CDR3, the DNA is TGTGCCTCGGGGGGGGAGAGTGAAAAACTGTTTTTT. As protein: CASGGESEKLFF.

Regarding this clone: The same CDR3 also results from other DNA sequences found in this sample. The chain has TRBV5-6 and TRBJ2-7, with D hard to call. Per the germline V gene, CDR1 is SGHDT and CDR2 is YYEEEE. Trimming left V 0 bases short and J 0 bases short, with 1 base between. There are 12 residues in the CDR3. The CDR3 here is CASSLASYEQYF. CDR3 nucleotides: TGTGCCAGCAGCTTGGCCTCCTACGAGCAGTACTTC. Supplemented by reference TRBV5-6 and TRBJ2-7, the full variable domain reads DAGVTQSPTHLIKTRGQQVTLRCSPKSGHDTVSWYQQALGQGPQFIFQYYEEEERQRGNFPDRFSGHQFPNYSSELNVNALLLGDSALYLCASSLASYEQYFGPGTRLTVT.

The V call is TRBV28, the J call TRBJ1-1, with D unclear. Trimming shortened V by 2 bases and J by 0 bases, and 10 bases separated the two germline ends. Germline CDR1 and CDR2: MDHEN and SYDVKM. The CDR3 consists of 15 residues. Here the CDR3 DNA reads TGTGCCAGCAGTTTAAGAGTCCTTATGAACACTGAAGCTTTCTTT. This sequence encodes CASSLRVLMNTEAFF.

This clone was found once. Other DNA sequences in this sample translate to the same CDR3. This rearrangement joins TRBV9 to TRBJ1-1, with a tentative D call TRBD1 (6 bases). Germline loops: CDR1 SGDLS, CDR2 YYNGEE. The CDR3 runs 12 residues. V was trimmed by 2 bases and J by 7 bases, leaving 9 bases between them. Here the CDR3 DNA reads TGTGCCAGCAGCGTGGGGGCCGGTGAAGCTTTCTTT. This encodes CASSVGAGEAFF. Complete variable domain (other parts from reference TRBV9 and TRBJ1-1): DSGVTQTPKHLITATGQRVTLRCSPRSGDLSVYWYQQSLDQGLQFLIQYYNGEERAKGNILERFSAQQFPDLHSELNLSSLELGDSALYFCASSVGAGEAFFGQGTRLTVV.

The V gene is TRBV10-3, the J gene TRBJ2-5; 7 nucleotides agree with TRBD2. V was pared by 2 bases and J by 1 base, with 7 bases of the junction left unmatched. The CDR3 covers 16 residues. In germline, CDR1 is ENHRY, CDR2 SYGVKD. The CDR3 sequence: CAISEIREAFQETQYF. In DNA form, the CDR3 reads TGTGCCATCAGTGAGATCCGGGAGGCCTTCCAAGAGACCCAGTACTTC.

The chain combines TRBV27 with TRBJ1-2; 9 nucleotides align to TRBD1. V lost 5 bases to trimming and J lost 8 bases; unmatched junction nucleotides: 12. This CDR3 spans 15 amino acids. The V gene's germline CDR1 is MNHEY and CDR2 SMNVEV (reference sequence). The CDR3 sequence: CASSLSPGQGVGYTF. The CDR3 coding sequence is TGTGCCAGCAGTCTCTCACCGGGACAGGGTGTCGGCTACACCTTC.

As to this clone: The same CDR3 also results from other DNA sequences found in this sample. The J gene is TRBJ2-3, the V gene TRBV19; tentative D call: TRBD1 (5 bases). Germline V CDR1 and CDR2: LNHDA, SQIVND (reference sequence). With 3 bases removed from V and 0 bases from J, the gap between germline ends came to 10 bases. The CDR3 runs to 15 residues. Here the CDR3 reads CASSIRAASTDTQYF. DNA of the CDR3: TGTGCCAGTAGTATCAGGGCCGCTAGCACAGATACGCAGTATTTT.

The rearrangement uses TRBV28 and TRBJ2-7, with 7 bases fitting TRBD2. The V gene end was trimmed by 2 bases and the J gene end by 7 bases; junction bases not matched to a gene: 8. CDR1 is MDHEN, CDR2 SYDVKM, per germline. CDR3 size: 14 residues. The CDR3 here is CASSLGGVSREQYF. The CDR3 DNA reads TGTGCCAGCAGTTTAGGGGGGGTCTCAAGGGAGCAGTACTTC.

This rearrangement joins TRBV10-1 to TRBJ2-1; no definite D call. V shed 5 bases and J shed 9 bases, with 14 bases lying between them. The CDR3 length is 13 residues. CDR1 and CDR2 (germline): WNHNN, SYGVQD (reference sequence). The chain's CDR3 is CASSSSFGGEQFF. Written as DNA, the CDR3 is TGCGCCAGCAGTTCCTCCTTTGGTGGTGAGCAGTTCTTC.

This chain links TRBV9 with TRBJ2-5; a possible D gene is TRBD2 (6 bases). Trimming took 4 bases from V and 5 from J, leaving 18 bases between them. This CDR3 is built from 15 residues. Germline V gives CDR1 SGDLS, CDR2 YYNGEE. Here the CDR3 DNA reads TGTGCCAGCAGCTCCTATAGCGGAGAGGGCGAGACCCAGTACTTC. Encoded protein: CASSSYSGEGETQYF.

The chain carries TRBV28 and TRBJ2-6, with a tentative D call TRBD2 (5 bases). CDR1 is MDHEN and CDR2 is SYDVKM in the germline V gene. CDR3 size: 16 residues. With 2 bases removed from V and 2 bases from J, the gap between germline ends came to 10 bases. Written as DNA, the CDR3 is TGTGCCAGCAGTTTAACAGTGGGAGCTGGGGCCAACGTCCTGACTTTC. This gives the protein CASSLTVGAGANVLTF.

The V gene is TRBV10-2, the J gene TRBJ1-1, with no clear D. The CDR3 has 14 amino acids. Trimming removed 6 bases from V and 1 base from J, with 12 bases in between. Per germline, CDR1 WSHSY and CDR2 SAAADI. CDR3 residues: CASRERPGNTEAFF. Here the CDR3 DNA reads TGCGCCAGCAGGGAAAGACCGGGGAACACTGAAGCTTTCTTT.

A single count supports this clone. This sequence joins TRBV13 and TRBJ2-7; no reliable D call. The CDR3 is 14 amino acids. V dropped 0 bases and J dropped 2 bases, with 8 bases sitting between them. The germline V gene encodes CDR1 PRHDT and CDR2 FYEKMQ (reference sequence). CDR3 DNA: TGTGCCAGCAGCTTAGGCCCCCGAACCTACGAGCAGTACTTC. Translating it yields CASSLGPRTYEQYF.

V is TRBV19 and J is TRBJ2-7; D possibly corresponds to TRBD1 (5 bases). The CDR3 has 14 amino acids. V shed 3 bases and J shed 5 bases, with 14 bases lying between them. Germline CDR1 is LNHDA and CDR2 is SQIVND (reference sequence). DNA of the CDR3: TGTGCCAGTAGTATGGGGTCCTGGGGCGACGAGCAGTACTTC. This translates into CASSMGSWGDEQYF.

The genes are TRBV9 and TRBJ1-1; no clear D. The germline CDR1 and CDR2 sequences are SGDLS and YYNGEE. Trimming stripped 0 bases from V and 10 bases from J, with 13 bases between. This CDR3 contains 13 residues. CDR3 sequence: CASSVAGPTGAFF. The DNA for the CDR3 is TGTGCCAGCAGCGTAGCCGGCCCCACGGGAGCTTTCTTT.

This clone came up once. The sample carries other DNA sequences with the same CDR3. The rearrangement uses TRBV27 and TRBJ1-1; 8 bases are a match to TRBD1. This CDR3 spans 14 amino acids. From germline, CDR1 is MNHEY and CDR2 SMNVEV (reference sequence). J gave up 3 bases and V 5 bases, and 5 bases lay outside the gene matches. The CDR3 DNA reads TGTGCCAGCAGTCTCAGGACAGGGCACACTGAAGCTTTCTTT. Its protein product is CASSLRTGHTEAFF.

The V gene is TRBV27, the J gene TRBJ2-5; D uncertain. The germline CDR1 and CDR2 sequences are MNHEY and SMNVEV (reference sequence). This CDR3 region has 16 residues. The V end lost 1 base, the J end lost 10 bases, and 22 bases lay between the germline ends. CDR3 sequence: CASSLLGPGSPVGQYF. CDR3 bases: TGTGCCAGCAGTTTATTGGGTCCGGGCAGCCCAGTGGGCCAGTACTTC.

This chain links TRBV19 with TRBJ1-3; D gene ambiguous. The CDR3 loop spans 13 amino acids. V lost 2 bases and J lost 8, with 10 bases in between. CDR1 LNHDA and CDR2 SQIVND come from the germline V gene (reference sequence). The CDR3 DNA reads TGTGCCAGTAGTATACTCCTGGAGGACACCATATATTTT. Protein product: CASSILLEDTIYF. Full variable domain (remainder filled in from reference TRBV19 and TRBJ1-3): DGGITQSPKYLFRKEGQNVTLSCEQNLNHDAMYWYRQDPGQGLRLIYYSQIVNDFQKGDIAEGYSVSREKKESFPLTVTSAQKNPTAFYLCASSILLEDTIYFGEGSWLTVV.

This chain connects TRBV27 to TRBJ1-4, with D perhaps TRBD1 (5 bases). With 6 bases removed from V and 10 bases from J, the gap between germline ends came to 18 bases. Germline V lookup: CDR1 MNHEY, CDR2 SMNVEV (reference sequence). This CDR3 spans 14 amino acids. The CDR3 DNA reads TGTGCCAGCAGATTCATCCGGGACCCCAGAAAACTGTTTTTT. This sequence encodes CASRFIRDPRKLFF.

The chain has TRBV7-8 and TRBJ2-2; no reliable D call. Germline V CDR1 and CDR2: SGHVS, FQNEAQ. V lost 8 bases to trimming and J lost 1 base, with 8 bases between them. The CDR3 length is 13 residues. For the CDR3, the DNA is TGTGCCAGCTCTCAGCGGAACACCGGGGAGCTGTTTTTT. Encoded protein: CASSQRNTGELFF.

This clone came up a few times. Other DNA sequences in this specimen translate into the identical CDR3. This sequence joins TRBV9 and TRBJ2-2; D not resolved. The V end was cut by 3 bases, the J end by 1 base, with 4 bases between. Per the germline V gene, CDR1 is SGDLS and CDR2 is YYNGEE. This CDR3 comprises 13 residues. Here the CDR3 reads CASSAKNTGELFF. The CDR3 coding sequence is TGTGCCAGCAGCGCCAAGAACACCGGGGAGCTGTTTTTT. Filled out from reference TRBV9 and TRBJ2-2, the complete variable domain reads DSGVTQTPKHLITATGQRVTLRCSPRSGDLSVYWYQQSLDQGLQFLIQYYNGEERAKGNILERFSAQQFPDLHSELNLSSLELGDSALYFCASSAKNTGELFFGEGSRLTVL.

The chain joins TRBV4-1 to TRBJ1-1; the D is unclear. The V end lost 4 bases, the J end lost 0 bases, and 12 bases lay between the germline ends. CDR1 is MGHRA, CDR2 YSYEKL, per germline. The CDR3 has 15 amino acids. As DNA, the CDR3 is TGCGCCAGCAGCCCGCCCCCAGACATGAACACTGAAGCTTTCTTT. Protein product: CASSPPPDMNTEAFF.